The 17 T cell receptor beta chains in this list originate from one sample, sequenced in a study of graft-versus-host responses after intestinal transplantation. For these TCRs, the target antigens are not known. Assay: immunoSEQ multiplex PCR; the TCRdb copy retains only in-frame clones and omits some. Here the sample spans some 90,000 clones, roughly 92% being singletons. Sample: unstimulated CD4+ T cells sorted from spleen or lymph node cells, taken before intestinal transplant. The receptors come from a human donor who received an intestinal transplant.

The chain couples TRBV30 to TRBJ1-2; the match to TRBD1 covers 8 bases. Unmatched junction bases numbered 9, after V lost 0 bases and J lost 6 bases. CDR1 is GTSNPN, CDR2 SVGIG, per germline (reference sequence). The CDR3 is 15 residues long. The CDR3 loop reads CAWSVRRQGYHGYTF. The CDR3 nucleotides read TGTGCCTGGAGTGTACGGAGACAGGGGTACCATGGCTACACCTTC.

The CDR3: CASSLERNTEAFF. DNA for the CDR3: TGTGCCAGCAGCTTAGAAAGGAACACTGAAGCTTTCTTT. This chain uses TRBV11-2 with TRBJ1-1; D gene uncertain. Trimming stripped 0 bases from V and 1 base from J, with 3 bases between. The CDR3 is made up of 13 amino acids. Germline V gene data show CDR1 as SGHAT and CDR2 as FQNNGV.

The V call is TRBV7-9, the J call TRBJ1-1; 8 bases fit TRBD1. This CDR3 spans 13 amino acids. Germline values: CDR1 SEHNR, CDR2 FQNEAQ (reference sequence). V was pared by 1 base and J by 5 bases, with 0 bases of the junction left unmatched. CDR3 in DNA: TGTGCCAGCAGCTTAGACAGGGGGACTGAAGCTTTCTTT. This codes for CASSLDRGTEAFF.

The chain joins TRBV29-1 to TRBJ2-1; D unclear. The CDR3 totals 13 residues. Germline CDR1 SQVTM, CDR2 ANQGSEA. The germline V and J ends were trimmed by 4 bases and 1 base, with 8 bases remaining between them. The CDR3 sequence: CSVGWGSYNEQFF. The CDR3 DNA reads as TGCAGCGTTGGGTGGGGATCCTACAATGAGCAGTTCTTC.

The chain couples TRBV19 to TRBJ2-5, with D uncertain. The tail of the sequence fits TRBJ2-7 better, so the J call may be wrong. Looked up from germline, CDR1 is LNHDA and CDR2 is SQIVND (reference sequence). This CDR3 has 13 amino acids. This chain's CDR3 is CASSGAPNYEQYF. CDR3 DNA: TGTGCCAGTAGTGGAGCCCCGAACTACGAGCAGTACTTC.

The chain combines TRBV7-3 with TRBJ2-1, with TRBD2 matching 13 bases. Unmatched junction bases numbered 9, after V lost 5 bases and J lost 5 bases. The germline V gene encodes CDR1 SGHTA and CDR2 FQGTGA. The CDR3 spans 17 residues. The DNA for the CDR3 is TGTGCCAGCAGCCCCGGACTAGCGGGAGAACAAAACAATGAGCAGTTCTTC. This gives the protein CASSPGLAGEQNNEQFF.

This chain joins TRBV5-4 and TRBJ2-1, with TRBD2 matching 7 bases. The CDR3 has 16 residues. Germline values: CDR1 SGHNT, CDR2 YYREEE (reference sequence). The J segment lost 6 bases and the V segment lost 0 bases, leaving 9 bases of the junction unmatched. CDR3 amino acids: CASSLGVASGVNEQFF. As DNA, the CDR3 is TGTGCCAGCAGCTTGGGGGTGGCTAGCGGTGTCAATGAGCAGTTCTTC. Using reference TRBV5-4 and TRBJ2-1 for the parts outside the CDR3, the full variable domain is ETGVTQSPTHLIKTRGQQVTLRCSSQSGHNTVSWYQQALGQGPQFIFQYYREEENGRGNFPPRFSGLQFPNYSSELNVNALELDDSALYLCASSLGVASGVNEQFFGPGTRLTVL.

The chain employs TRBV5-1 and TRBJ2-1; D call uncertain. Germline CDR1 is SGHRS and CDR2 is YFSETQ. Trimming pared 4 bases from V and 0 bases from J, leaving 11 bases between. The CDR3 is 15 residues long. CDR3 coding DNA: TGCGCCAGCAGCCTGGCCTGGGACTCCTACAATGAGCAGTTCTTC. Translated: CASSLAWDSYNEQFF.

This chain joins TRBV5-6 and TRBJ1-5; D remains unclear. Germline V gives CDR1 SGHDT, CDR2 YYEEEE. The CDR3 totals 13 residues. Trimming pared 3 bases from V and 7 bases from J, leaving 11 bases between. CDR3 residues: CASSSRGVQPQHF. The CDR3 DNA sequence: TGTGCCAGCAGCTCCCGTGGGGTGCAGCCCCAGCATTTT.

This chain uses TRBV6-1 with TRBJ2-7; D is unclear. This CDR3 spans 11 amino acids. Germline V lookup: CDR1 MNHNS, CDR2 SASEGT. V lost 2 bases to trimming and J lost 5 bases, with 4 bases between them. CDR3 sequence (DNA): TGTGCCAGCAGTGAACTGAACGAGCAGTACTTC. It translates to CASSELNEQYF.

The chain combines TRBV30 with TRBJ2-6; TRBD1 matches at 8 bases. Unmatched junction bases numbered 7, after V lost 0 bases and J lost 0 bases. Germline assignment: CDR1 GTSNPN and CDR2 SVGIG (reference sequence). This CDR3 spans 18 amino acids. The CDR3 protein is CAWSVARGLDSGANVLTF. The CDR3 DNA is TGTGCCTGGAGTGTAGCCAGGGGGCTCGACTCTGGGGCCAACGTCCTGACTTTC. Variable domain in full (rest from reference TRBV30 and TRBJ2-6): SQTIHQWPATLVQPVGSPLSLECTVEGTSNPNLYWYRQAAGRGLQLLFYSVGIGQISSEVPQNLSASRPQDRQFILSSKKLLLSDSGFYLCAWSVARGLDSGANVLTFGAGSRLTVL.

The chain combines TRBV30 with TRBJ1-4, with D hard to call. Per germline, CDR1 GTSNPN and CDR2 SVGIG (reference sequence). V was cut by 3 bases and J by 7 bases, with 12 bases left in between. The CDR3 is made up of 13 amino acids. The CDR3: CAWSSRVGEKLFF. The CDR3 nucleotides are TGTGCCTGGAGCTCCCGGGTTGGTGAAAAACTGTTTTTT.

This rearrangement joins TRBV11-2 to TRBJ2-3, with 8 positions matching TRBD2. Looked up from germline, CDR1 is SGHAT and CDR2 is FQNNGV. The V and J ends lost 3 bases and 3 bases, in that order; junction bases with no gene match: 14. This CDR3 has 18 amino acids. CDR3: CASSFLGGGIRSTDTQYF. The CDR3 bases are TGTGCCAGCAGCTTTTTAGGCGGGGGGATAAGGAGTACAGATACGCAGTATTTT.

This clone appeared once. The CDR3 region has the DNA TGCGCCAGCAGCTGGCGTCCCGCGCAGAATTCCTACAATGAGCAGTTCTTC. This encodes CASSWRPAQNSYNEQFF. The gene calls are TRBV5-1 and TRBJ2-1; D is uncertain. This CDR3 is 17 amino acids long. V shed 3 bases and J shed 1 base, with 17 bases lying between them. Germline CDR1 and CDR2: SGHRS and YFSETQ. Full variable domain (rest looked up from reference TRBV5-1 and TRBJ2-1): KAGVTQTPRYLIKTRGQQVTLSCSPISGHRSVSWYQQTPGQGLQFLFEYFSETQRNKGNFPGRFSGRQFSNSRSEMNVSTLELGDSALYLCASSWRPAQNSYNEQFFGPGTRLTVL.

J is TRBJ2-3 and V is TRBV4-1, with 9 bases identical to TRBD2. V shed 2 bases and J 3 bases; nucleotides not matched to a gene: 12. From germline, CDR1 is MGHRA and CDR2 YSYEKL. The CDR3 sequence is 18 residues long. The CDR3 DNA is TGCGCCAGCAGCCAAAGGTTTGTTCGGCGGGAGGGGACAGATACGCAGTATTTT. Amino acids: CASSQRFVRREGTDTQYF.

The CDR3 DNA is TGTGCCAGCACCACAGGGGGGTCCGGAAACACCATATATTTT. Encoded protein: CASTTGGSGNTIYF. The rearrangement uses TRBV6-1 and TRBJ1-3, with 8 bases fitting TRBD1. CDR1 is MNHNS and CDR2 is SASEGT in the germline V gene. V dropped 7 bases and J dropped 4; count of bases not matched to a gene: 6. The CDR3 has 14 amino acids.

A single count supports this clone. The V gene is TRBV30, the J gene TRBJ1-1, with D maybe TRBD1 (6 bases). The germline CDR1 and CDR2 sequences are GTSNPN and SVGIG (reference sequence). Trimming removed 0 bases from V and 0 bases from J, with 17 bases in between. CDR3 length equals 17 residues. CDR3 sequence reads: CAWSVPGVGVMNTEAFF. The CDR3, as DNA: TGTGCCTGGAGTGTACCAGGGGTGGGGGTCATGAACACTGAAGCTTTCTTT.